Shown below are 10 T cell receptor beta chains from a single sample sequenced in a study of T cell repertoires in cytomegalovirus infection. TCRdb used MiXCR to reprocess the reads, holding one entry per CDR3 protein. The sample yields 150,000 to 200,000 distinct CDR3 sequences, 8% to 10% seen once. Sequences were obtained from PBMCs. These receptors all stem from a human donor in good health (CMV status not recorded). Some clones in this sample may be carry-over from other donors' samples.

This clonotype was recorded a few times. The CDR3: CASSLGTGGQETQYF. CDR3 nucleotide sequence: TGTGCCAGCAGTCTCGGGACAGGGGGGCAAGAGACCCAGTACTTC. This sequence joins TRBV6-6 and TRBJ2-5; TRBD1 agrees at 11 bases. The CDR3 length is 15 residues. In germline, CDR1 is MNHNY, CDR2 SVGAGI (reference sequence). V lost 5 bases, J lost 2 bases, and 4 bases stayed unmatched.

The gene calls are TRBV20-1 and TRBJ1-5; TRBD1 might be the D (5 bases). The V gene's germline CDR1 is DFQATT and CDR2 SNEGSKA (reference sequence). Trimming removed 4 bases at V and 2 bases at J, with 12 bases between. This CDR3 comprises 14 residues. The DNA for the CDR3 is TGCAGTGCTAAACAGGTGACGGGCAATCAGCCCCAGCATTTT. This codes for CSAKQVTGNQPQHF.

This clonotype was picked up many times. The V call is TRBV4-3, the J call TRBJ2-1; tentative D call: TRBD1 (6 bases). Trimming took 0 bases from V and 9 from J, leaving 12 bases between them. The CDR3 contains 14 residues. Per germline, CDR1 LGHNA and CDR2 YSLEER. In DNA form, the CDR3 reads TGCGCCAGCAGCCAAGATGACGCCAGGGGTGAGCAGTTCTTC. Translated: CASSQDDARGEQFF.

The CDR3 nucleotides are TGTGCCTGGAGTGTACTTGCGGGGGGACTTTACAATGAGCAGTTCTTC. Translated, it gives CAWSVLAGGLYNEQFF. The chain links TRBV30 to TRBJ2-1; 8 nucleotides match TRBD2. Germline-derived CDR1 and CDR2 are GTSNPN and SVGIG (reference sequence). Trimming took 0 bases from V and 4 from J; bases not matched to a gene: 8. The CDR3 extends over 16 amino acids.

This clonotype has more than one count but fewer than ten. V gene TRBV12-5 combines with J gene TRBJ2-3; perhaps TRBD2 as D (6 bases). The CDR3 is 16 amino acids. V lost 4 bases and J lost 2, with 16 bases in between. In germline, CDR1 is LGHNT, CDR2 FRNRAP. The chain's CDR3 is CASGSGGRPSTDTQYF. CDR3 coding DNA: TGTGCTAGTGGTTCCGGGGGACGTCCCTCCACAGATACGCAGTATTTT.

In this sample, this clonotype turned up a few times. The chain couples TRBV11-2 to TRBJ2-7; 7 nucleotides agree with TRBD1. This CDR3 has 14 amino acids. J gave up 5 bases and V 3 bases, and 7 bases lay outside the gene matches. Germline lookup yields CDR1 SGHAT and CDR2 FQNNGV. CDR3 sequence (DNA): TGTGCCAGCAGCTTCACGACAGGGCTCCACGAGCAGTACTTC. Translated, it gives CASSFTTGLHEQYF.

The chain couples TRBV29-1 to TRBJ2-3; maybe TRBD2 (7 bases). There are 17 residues in the CDR3. Germline V CDR1 and CDR2: SQVTM, ANQGSEA. Trimming shortened V by 1 base and J by 2 bases, and 19 bases separated the two germline ends. The CDR3 nucleotides read TGCAGCGTTGAAGCCATCCGCGTTGGGGGGGCCACAGATACGCAGTATTTT. Protein sequence: CSVEAIRVGGATDTQYF.

The sample holds many counts of this clonotype. One end of the junction does not line up with germline, which may come from a read error. The chain couples TRBV3-1 to TRBJ1-2; TRBD1 might be the D (6 bases). CDR3 size: 17 residues. Per germline, CDR1 LGHDT and CDR2 YNNKEL (reference sequence). This chain's CDR3 is CASSEDRMGGLNYGYTF. The CDR3 nucleotides are TGTGCCAGCAGCGAAGATAGGATGGGGGGGCTCAACTATGGCTACACCTTC.

Ten or more counts support this clonotype. This chain links TRBV15 with TRBJ1-1, with D uncertain. CDR1 LNHNV and CDR2 YYDKDF come from the germline V gene (reference sequence). The CDR3 has 15 residues. Trimming took 3 bases from V and 0 from J, leaving 11 bases between them. The CDR3 nucleotides are TGTGCCACCAGCAGTAGAGACAAGTTGAACACTGAAGCTTTCTTT. Translated: CATSSRDKLNTEAFF. Supplemented by reference TRBV15 and TRBJ1-1, the full variable domain reads DAMVIQNPRYQVTQFGKPVTLSCSQTLNHNVMYWYQQKSSQAPKLLFHYYDKDFNNEADTPDNFQSRRPNTSFCFLDIRSPGLGDTAMYLCATSSRDKLNTEAFFGQGTRLTVV.

This clonotype was detected ten times or more. The chain joins TRBV20-1 to TRBJ1-2; the D is unclear. Deletions cut 5 bases from V and 2 bases from J, with 12 bases between. CDR1 is DFQATT and CDR2 is SNEGSKA in the germline V gene (reference sequence). CDR3 length: 13 residues. The CDR3 region has the DNA TGCAGTGCTCCAGTGCCCGGAAACTATGGCTACACCTTC. It codes for CSAPVPGNYGYTF.